The clone carrying this TCR beta chain was observed a single time. This sample is part of a study of Graves' ophthalmopathy and Graves' hyperthyroidism. The CDR3 length is 14 residues. The V and J ends lost 1 base and 8 bases respectively, with 12 bases between them. Germline assignment: CDR1 SEHNR and CDR2 FQNEAQ (reference sequence). RNA transcripts were the template, and TCR beta CDR3 regions were amplified from them. First-round RT-PCR used HTBI primers; second-round multiplex PCR followed. TCRdb analysed the multiplex PCR reads with MiXCR anew, one entry per CDR3 protein. Of about 740,000 distinct CDR3 sequences in the sample, 40% were seen once.

Sequencing input: peripheral blood. This chain connects TRBV7-9 to TRBJ1-3; no definite D call. This clonotype was sampled from an adult man with Graves' ophthalmopathy. The CDR3 bases are TGTGCCAGCAGCTTAGTAGCAGATGGCTACACCATATATTTT. Encoded protein: CASSLVADGYTIYF.